This T cell receptor beta chain came from a study of T cells expressing NK-cell markers (dated by TCRdb to 2018 to 2020). For the wider study: TCR beta-chain repertoires were profiled in sorted CD3+CD56+NKG2C+, CD3+CD56+NKG2C- and CD3+CD56-NKG2C+ T-cell subsets from fewer than 10 donors. Among the eight sequenced donors, seven were HCMV-seropositive and one was HCMV-seronegative. The study sequenced eight donors, all healthy volunteers chosen at random: three men and five women. Illumina HiSeq 2000/2500, MiSeq or NextSeq was used to sequence libraries as 2 x 150 bp reads. Here is what the overall study found, with its caveats: In six or seven donors, the dominant CD3+CD56+NKG2C+ clonotypes ranked among the top 10 CD8+ clonotypes, making up about 1.0-7.5% of CD8+ T cells. It remained unclear whether the expanded NKG2C-expressing T cell clones were specific for HCMV antigens. Those dominant clonotypes were again the most abundant among CD3+CD56-NKG2C+ cells in a few donors, at roughly 28.3-65%.

Measured from the cysteine to the phenylalanine, the CDR3 is 15 residues long. There is no recorded DNA. Per the germline V gene (reference sequence), DFQATT is the CDR1 and SNEGSKA is the CDR2. TCRdb lists the instrument as Illumina HiSeq 2000. TCR beta cDNA libraries were prepared using 5'RACE template switching, which introduced a universal primer site and unique molecular identifiers. Synthesis of cDNA was primed from the TCR beta constant segment and was followed by two consecutive PCR amplification steps. In the original analysis: Reads were demultiplexed and grouped by UMI with MIGEC, and clonotypes were assembled and quantified with MiTCR. To exclude erroneous sequences, any TCR cDNA sequence not supported by at least two reads was discarded. Downstream repertoire analysis used the tcR package, and clonotypes were matched across fractions by CDR3 nucleotide sequence plus V segment. VDJmatch was used to annotate antigen specificity against VDJdb, with one amino acid substitution allowed in CDR3. TCRdb reprocessed the reads and provides one entry for every CDR3 protein sequence; no DNA is given. Here the V and J calls rest on TCRdb's processing, not on the authors' analysis. The data table for this sample lists about 550,000 distinct CDR3 sequences. The top ten clones comprise approximately 3.6% of the sample.

A commercial ELISA kit detecting HCMV-specific IgG in serum was used to determine HCMV serostatus. Peripheral blood mononuclear cells were isolated from blood by Ficoll density gradient centrifugation. Concerning this clonotype itself: Its specific antigen is unknown.

Sequenced: blood T cells: a sorted CD56 or NKG2C T cell subset, CD4+ or CD8+ T cells, or bulk PBMC T cells (not recorded which). This TCR came from a man in his late teens or twenties in good health. Donor details come from another sample of the same person, matched by shared clones. Recombination linked TRBV20-1 to TRBJ2-5; TCRdb selects TRBD1, and the lack of DNA leaves this call unchecked. The CDR3 loop reads CSASIVGVWQETQYF.